The rows below give T cell receptor beta chains drawn from one sample of a study of graft-versus-host responses after intestinal transplantation. No antigens are known for them. Sequencing used immunoSEQ multiplex PCR; TCRdb keeps in-frame clones, though not all of them. The table shows over 100,000 clones, with about 95% occurring only once. The material sequenced was unstimulated CD8+ T cells sorted from spleen or lymph node cells, taken before intestinal transplant. The receptor set was obtained from a human donor who received an intestinal transplant. The CDR3 runs from the conserved cysteine through the conserved F or W.

j_gene: TRBJ2-3
v_gene: TRBV27
CDR3aa: CASSPTSGRDTQYF

j_gene: TRBJ2-1
v_gene: TRBV9
CDR3aa: CASSVVPIAGGPERNNEQFF

j_gene: TRBJ2-3
v_gene: TRBV28
CDR3aa: CASGPTQYF

j_gene: TRBJ2-7
v_gene: TRBV13
CDR3aa: CASSRRQGGTYEQYF

j_gene: TRBJ1-5
v_gene: TRBV5-6
CDR3aa: CASSLMGLGNQPQHF

j_gene: TRBJ2-2
v_gene: TRBV19
CDR3aa: CASSIIGSGELFF

j_gene: TRBJ2-7
v_gene: TRBV6-1
CDR3aa: CATSTGSSYEQYF

j_gene: TRBJ2-7
v_gene: TRBV19
CDR3aa: CASSISGLGGDEQYF

j_gene: TRBJ2-1
v_gene: TRBV27
CDR3aa: CASSFGTSGNNEQFF

j_gene: TRBJ1-2
v_gene: TRBV6-1
CDR3aa: CASSFNPGFLYGYTF

j_gene: TRBJ2-1
v_gene: TRBV30
CDR3aa: CAWSVLSLNEQFF

j_gene: TRBJ1-1
v_gene: TRBV27
CDR3aa: CASSLTATNTEAFF

j_gene: TRBJ2-7
v_gene: TRBV6-1
CDR3aa: CASSEGTSGRAYEQYF

j_gene: TRBJ2-1
v_gene: TRBV10-3
CDR3aa: CAIAEPGSSYNEQFF

j_gene: TRBJ1-1
v_gene: TRBV5-5
CDR3aa: CASSLGGQGAFF